This is a list of T cell receptor beta chains from one sample in a study of CD8+CD57+ T cells in acquired aplastic anemia. Each CDR3 protein gets one entry after TCRdb re-called the reads with MiXCR. This table has around 180,000 distinct CDR3 sequences, 60% to 70% appearing once. Input material: sorted CD4+, CD8+, or CD8+CD57+ T cells (not recorded which) from PBMCs. Every receptor here comes from a human donor in good health. Both conserved end residues are part of each CDR3. Fields, in order: clone size, J gene, V gene, D gene, CDR3 DNA, CDR3 protein. D genes are given only for firm matches. Clone size is stated in some rows and not others, as once, few, many or a class when expanded.

NA | TRBJ2-3 | TRBV20-1 | TRBD2 | TGCAGTGCTAGAGATCCGGGGACGGGGGGAGATACGCAGTATTTT | CSARDPGTGGDTQYF
NA | TRBJ1-1 | TRBV15 | NA | TGTGCCACCAGCAGAGAGGGGAACACTGAAGCTTTCTTT | CATSREGNTEAFF
NA | TRBJ1-2 | TRBV9 | TRBD1 | TGTGCCAGCAGCGTAGGACAGGGTGGCTACACCTTC | CASSVGQGGYTF
many | TRBJ1-2 | TRBV6-2/TRBV6-3 | NA | TGTGCCAGCAGTTGGGACATTGAGAACTATGGCTACACCTTC | CASSWDIENYGYTF
NA | TRBJ2-1 | TRBV7-2 | NA | TGTGCCAGCAGCTCCCTGTGGGGCGATAAGTACAATGAGCAGTTCTTC | CASSSLWGDKYNEQFF
few | TRBJ1-5 | TRBV27 | NA | TGTGCCAGCAGTCTCCGGGACCCGGGGTATCAGCCCCAGCATTTT | CASSLRDPGYQPQHF
once | TRBJ1-6 | TRBV7-8 | NA | TGTGCCAGCAGCTTAGCGGGGGCACCCCTCCACTTT | CASSLAGAPLHF
once | TRBJ2-1 | TRBV15 | TRBD2 | TGTGCCAGCAGCCCAAGCGGGAGCTCCTACAATGAGCAGTTCTTC | CASSPSGSSYNEQFF
NA | TRBJ1-6 | TRBV12-3/TRBV12-4 | TRBD1 | TGTGCCAGCACCGTGACAGGGGGCAATTCACCCCTCCACTTT | CASTVTGGNSPLHF
few | TRBJ1-1 | TRBV5-4 | NA | TGTGCCAGCAGGTATTGGGAGGGGAGAAAAGCTTTCTTT | CASRYWEGRKAFF
NA | TRBJ2-7 | TRBV29-1 | NA | TGCAGCAAGCCGGGGACGAGCTCCTACGAGCAGTACTTC | CSKPGTSSYEQYF
NA | TRBJ2-7 | TRBV15 | NA | TGTGCCACCAGCGGGTGGACTCAAACTTCCTACGAGCAGTACTTC | CATSGWTQTSYEQYF
NA | TRBJ2-7 | TRBV5-4 | NA | TGTGCCAGCAGTACCGACTCGGGCGAGCAGTACTTC | CASSTDSGEQYF
many | TRBJ2-2 | TRBV7-3 | TRBD2 | TGTGCCAGCAGCCGGGGGGGTTCCAGGGAGCTGTTTTTT | CASSRGGSRELFF
few | TRBJ2-3 | TRBV15 | NA | TGTGCCACCAGCACCACAGGACTCGGGCAGTATTTT | CATSTTGLGQYF
NA | TRBJ2-7 | TRBV19 | TRBD1 | TGTGCCAGTAGTTCACAGGGGGCGCGCTACGAGCAGTACTTC | CASSSQGARYEQYF
few | TRBJ1-1 | TRBV20-1 | TRBD1 | TGCAGTGCTAGAGGGACAGGGGACACTGAAGCTTTCTTT | CSARGTGDTEAFF
NA | TRBJ2-1 | TRBV19 | NA | TGTGCCAGTAGTTTCTCCTACAATGAGCAGTTCTTC | CASSFSYNEQFF
NA | TRBJ1-5 | TRBV12-3/TRBV12-4 | NA | TGTGCCAGCAGTCATCCGGGAGGGGGGAGTGGCAATCAGCCCCAGCATTTT | CASSHPGGGSGNQPQHF
once | TRBJ1-4 | TRBV15 | TRBD1 | TGTGCCACCAGCAGAGACCTCGGGACAGGGAGTGGAAAACTGTTTTTT | CATSRDLGTGSGKLFF
NA | TRBJ2-2 | TRBV20-1 | NA | TGCAGTGCTCACGAAAGGGGGACCTACACCGGGGAGCTGTTTTTT | CSAHERGTYTGELFF
NA | TRBJ2-2 | TRBV2 | NA | TGTGCCAGCAGTGCCCCGGACACCGTTGGGGAGCTGTTTTTT | CASSAPDTVGELFF
NA | TRBJ2-5 | TRBV30 | TRBD1 | TGTGCCTGGGGGACACAGGGGTACGACCAGCCCCAGTACTTC | CAWGTQGYDQPQYF
once | TRBJ2-5 | TRBV10-3 | TRBD1 | TGTGCCATCAGTGTGAGACAGGGGGCCTTGACCCAGTACTTC | CAISVRQGALTQYF
once | TRBJ1-1 | TRBV11-3 | NA | TGTGCCAGCAGCCCCCGTCGAGCATCAGACTCCACTGAAGCTTTCTTT | CASSPRRASDSTEAFF
once | TRBJ2-3 | TRBV7-7 | NA | TGTGCTAGCAGCTTGTTGCCTGGCACAGATACGCAGTATTTT | CASSLLPGTDTQYF